The sequence of this T cell receptor (beta chain) was determined in a study of TIL therapy for anti-PD-1-resistant metastatic lung cancer. Overall study: Tumor harvest preceded PD-1/PD-L1 blockade, followed by nivolumab treatment. Median tumor mutation burden was about 1.5 mutations per megabase. Median patient age was 54, ranging about 38-75 years.

The germline V and J ends were trimmed by 6 bases and 0 bases, with 8 bases remaining between them. CDR1 and CDR2 from the germline V gene are LNHDA and SQIVND (reference sequence). The CDR3 runs to 14 residues. Sequencing used immunoSEQ v3. TCRdb's copy holds only in-frame clones and misses some; the assay was immunoSEQ multiplex PCR. In the table there are roughly 46,000 clones, 65% to 90% of which are singletons. Time point described: pre-treatment sample, taken before nivolumab and TIL therapy. Patients were adults with stage 4 NSCLC. The sequencing used blood, collected at baseline. The rearrangement joins TRBV19 to TRBJ2-2; D tentatively fits TRBD1 or TRBD2 (5 bases each). This receptor was obtained from a person aged 25 to 79 with non-small cell lung cancer. CDR3 sequence reads: CASRPGPNTGELFF. CDR3 bases: TGTGCCAGTAGACCGGGACCGAACACCGGGGAGCTGTTTTTT.